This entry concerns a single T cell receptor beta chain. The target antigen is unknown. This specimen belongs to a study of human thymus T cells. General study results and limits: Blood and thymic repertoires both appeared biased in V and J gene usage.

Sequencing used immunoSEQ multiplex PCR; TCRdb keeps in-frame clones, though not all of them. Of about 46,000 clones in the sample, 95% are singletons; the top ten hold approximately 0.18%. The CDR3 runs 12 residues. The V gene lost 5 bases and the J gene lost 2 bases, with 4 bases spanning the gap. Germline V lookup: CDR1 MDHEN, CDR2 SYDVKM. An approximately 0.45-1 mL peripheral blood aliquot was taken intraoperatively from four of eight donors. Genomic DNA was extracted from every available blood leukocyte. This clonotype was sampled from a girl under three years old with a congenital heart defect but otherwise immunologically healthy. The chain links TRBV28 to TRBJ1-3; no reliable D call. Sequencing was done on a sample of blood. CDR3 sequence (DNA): TGTGCCAGCAGTCGAACTGGAAACACCATATATTTT. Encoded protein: CASSRTGNTIYF.